This TCR beta chain was profiled in a study of cytomegalovirus exposure and HLA in healthy donors. Whole-study findings and limits: Because they were indistinguishable, some V segments, including TRBV6-2 and TRBV6-3, were excluded. One variant, a missense change in DCLRE1C, was linked in a later analysis to TCR beta V- and J-gene trimming. Investigators reported 150 to 200 TCR beta chains as tied to cytomegalovirus.

Germline values: CDR1 SGHTA, CDR2 FQGNSA. CDR3 size: 16 residues. V lost 2 bases, J lost 6 bases, and 20 bases lay in between. The sample holds one count of this clone. Its specificity is not known. The primer mix had 60 Vbeta and 13 Jbeta primers. Profiling relied on immunoSEQ multiplex PCR, and the TCRdb table lists in-frame clones only, not all of them. This sample has about 180,000 clones, with over 70% found just once. The sequencing sample was made of PBMCs. The chain couples TRBV7-2 to TRBJ2-7, with D possibly matching TRBD2 (5 bases). This TCR came from a man aged 18-30 years in good health and CMV-seronegative. In DNA, the CDR3 is TGTGCCAGCAGCTTAACCTTCTGGCGGAGGACCTCCGAGCAGTACTTC. Its protein product is CASSLTFWRRTSEQYF.